The clone carrying this TCR beta chain was seen once. The data stem from a study of blood T cell repertoires in COVID-19. The protocol was immunoSEQ multiplex PCR, while the TCRdb copy is restricted to in-frame clones and leaves out a portion. The table shows about 120,000 clones, with around 91% occurring only once. The sample consisted of peripheral blood. The clonotype comes from a woman aged 60-75 years with COVID-19, enrolled during active disease.

The CDR3 nucleotides are TGTGCCAGCAGCCCTGGGACTAGCGGGGGGGCCCGGGAGACCCAGTACTTC. It specifies CASSPGTSGGARETQYF. The chain has TRBV5-8 and TRBJ2-5, with 16 positions matching TRBD2. V gave up 4 bases and J gave up 5 bases; unmatched junction bases: 8. Germline lookup yields CDR1 SGHTS and CDR2 YDEGEE. This CDR3 contains 17 residues.